This TCR beta chain was sequenced in a study of cytotoxic CD8 clonotypes in ibrutinib-treated CLL (dated by TCRdb to about 2021). Background on the whole study: The cohort was composed of more than ten relapsed/refractory and roughly 16 treatment-naive patients; IGHV unmutated status was identified in roughly 18 patients. Responses were partial in roughly 24 patients and complete in 2; after median approximately 5.5 years follow-up, about 14 stayed in remission and some twelve progressed. The response samples were drawn at a median of 12 months into treatment, with a range of about 6 to 40 months. An average of about 250,000 productive templates and some 100,000 productive rearrangements was obtained per sample. Longitudinal samples were obtainable from about 30% of the roughly 90 participants in the trial. Cryopreserved peripheral blood mononuclear cells were obtained before treatment, at response, and at either sustained remission or disease progression. Every sample from remission and from progressive disease was obtained while the patients were still on ibrutinib. What the work shows at the level of the full study, not this receptor alone: At ibrutinib response clonality went up, during sustained remission it held steady, and at progression it dropped back toward baseline. Sustained-remission and progressing patients did not have matched sampling times, and lymph node repertoires were not examined. Baseline clonality was found to be higher than that of age-matched healthy donors and was strongly correlated with circulating CD8+ T-cell counts. Public clonotypes were found to be uncommon and were observed to contract or remain stable during treatment; the increase in clonality was shown to reflect expansion of private clonotypes at ibrutinib response.

The intended sense of this specimen's time point label: less than 30 months on ibrutinib. For TCR beta library preparation, 1.5 to 2.5 micrograms of genomic DNA was extracted from cryopreserved PBMCs. Longitudinal blood samples from CLL patients on ibrutinib monotherapy underwent high-throughput TCR beta sequencing. The patients were enrolled in a single-center, open-label phase 2 trial of ibrutinib monotherapy. Comments on this clone: The specificity of this receptor is unknown. No per-base quality is available; no much larger clone lies one base away.

From V the trimming removes 5 bases and from J it removes 9 bases, while the gene matches leave 2 bases of the junction unaccounted for. Taken from the germline V gene, the CDR1 and CDR2 loops are SGHNT and YENEEA. The CDR3 spans 11 residues, from the cysteine through the phenylalanine. Only CDR3 DNA is held: 33 bases, read in frame from base 1. On a MiSeq, deep resolution sequencing aimed for a depth between 1 in 1 million and 1 in 200,000 T cells, with each clonotype covered 10x on average. The immunoSEQ hsTCRB Kit was used to generate the TCR beta libraries. As for the authors' bioinformatics: Data were analyzed with ImmunoSEQ Data Assistant and ImmunoSEQ Analyzer, with V, D and J genes assigned per IMGT definitions. Clonality, with values ranging from 0 to 1, was calculated as one minus the normalized Shannon entropy of productive rearrangement frequencies. Public clonotype analysis was restricted to overrepresented clonotypes comprising at least 0.05% of each patient's repertoire. Repertoires from some 13 age-matched healthy donors in immuneACCESS were used as clonality controls. This is the immuneACCESS table as TCRdb keeps it, with only in-frame sequences that have V and J called. A part of the clones is gone; compared with another copy, unresolved V genes explain less than half, and the rest is unexplained. V, J and clone size are taken as reported in that table, and D and trimming were inferred from the DNA itself. For this sample the table gives roughly 180,000 clones, of which approximately 80% were detected only once. The ten largest clones represent about 4.5% of the sample.

This sequence uses TRBV11-3 and TRBJ2-3; TRBD1 fits 7 bases in the junction. This TCR came from a human donor with chronic lymphocytic leukemia. The sequencing here drew on PBMCs, taken after 24 months of ibrutinib treatment. The DNA reads as follows: TGTGCCAGCAGCCAGGGACAGACGCAGTATTTT. Its protein reads: CASSQGQTQYF.